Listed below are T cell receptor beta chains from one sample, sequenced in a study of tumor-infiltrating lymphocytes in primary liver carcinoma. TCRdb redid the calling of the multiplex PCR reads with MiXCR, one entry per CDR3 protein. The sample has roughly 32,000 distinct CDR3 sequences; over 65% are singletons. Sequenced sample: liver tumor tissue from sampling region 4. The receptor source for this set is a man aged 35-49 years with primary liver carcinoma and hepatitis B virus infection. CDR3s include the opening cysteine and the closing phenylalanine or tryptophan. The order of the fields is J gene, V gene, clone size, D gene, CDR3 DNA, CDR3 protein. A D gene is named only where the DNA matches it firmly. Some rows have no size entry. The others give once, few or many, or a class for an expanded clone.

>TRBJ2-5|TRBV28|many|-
TGTGCCAGCAGAGGGCTGGGGGAGACCCAGTACTTC
CASRGLGETQYF
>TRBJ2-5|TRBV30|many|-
TGTGCCTGGAGTAGGGGACTGGTCCAAGAGACCCAGTACTTC
CAWSRGLVQETQYF
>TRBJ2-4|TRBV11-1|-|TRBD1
TGTGCCAGCTCTCCGGGACAGGGAGCATCAAAAAACATTCAGTACTTC
CASSPGQGASKNIQYF
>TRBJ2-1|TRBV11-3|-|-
TGTGCCAGCAATTTAGGCGTACCGGGACCCCACCACAATGAGCAGTTCTTC
CASNLGVPGPHHNEQFF
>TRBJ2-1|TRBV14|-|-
TGTGCCAACAGTACCGTGGCGGGATGGGTAAACAATGAGCAGTTCTTC
CANSTVAGWVNNEQFF
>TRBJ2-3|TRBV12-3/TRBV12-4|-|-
TGTGCCAGCAGGCCAACAGGTTCGGGGGATACGCAGTGTTTT
CASRPTGSGDTQCF
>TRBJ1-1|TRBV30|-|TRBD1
TGTCCCAGACAGGGTTCGAACACTGAAGCTTTATTT
CPRQGSNTEALF
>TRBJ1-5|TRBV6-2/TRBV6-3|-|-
TGTGTCAGCAGTTACCGGGACAATCAGCCCCAGCATTTT
CVSSYRDNQPQHF
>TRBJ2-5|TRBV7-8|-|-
TGTGCCAGCAGCCCCGAGGAGACCCTGTACTTC
CASSPEETLYF
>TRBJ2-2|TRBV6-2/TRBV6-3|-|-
TGTGCCAGCAACCAGGTGGGGACCGGGGAGCTGCTTTTT
CASNQVGTGELLF
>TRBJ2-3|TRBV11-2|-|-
TGTGTCAGCAGCAGAAGAAGTACAGGGAACATAGATACACAGTATTTT
CVSSRRSTGNIDTQYF
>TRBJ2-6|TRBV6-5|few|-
TGTGCTAGCAGATACTCCACGGGCTCTGGGGCCAACGTCCTGACTTTC
CASRYSTGSGANVLTF
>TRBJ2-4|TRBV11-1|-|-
TGTGCCAGCAGCCCCTCACTAGCCAAAAACATACAGTGCTTC
CASSPSLAKNIQCF
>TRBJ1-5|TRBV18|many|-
TGTGCCAGCTCACGTCAGGGTAGGGAGCCCCAGCATTTT
CASSRQGREPQHF
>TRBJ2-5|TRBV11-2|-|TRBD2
TGTGCCAGCAGCTTCGGGGCTAGCGGACAAGAGAGTCAGTACTTC
CASSFGASGQESQYF
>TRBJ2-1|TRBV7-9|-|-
TGTGCCAGCAGCTCAGACCCTGCCCACTATGAGCAGTTCTTC
CASSSDPAHYEQFF
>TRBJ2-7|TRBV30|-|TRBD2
TGTGCCTGGAGTGCAGGAGTAGCGGGAGTTTCTGAGCAGTATTTC
CAWSAGVAGVSEQYF
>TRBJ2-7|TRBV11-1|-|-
TGTGCCGGCAGCTTAACGGGATCGGGAGTGTACGAGCAGTACTTC
CAGSLTGSGVYEQYF
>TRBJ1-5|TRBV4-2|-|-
TGTGCCAGCAGCGAGGCGGCGGGGGCAGGCAACAAGCCCCAGCATTTC
CASSEAAGAGNKPQHF
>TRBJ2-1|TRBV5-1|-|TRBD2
TGCGCCAGCAGCTTGATTTCTTGGGAGGGGCGCCATCTCTACAATGAGCAGTTCTTC
CASSLISWEGRHLYNEQFF
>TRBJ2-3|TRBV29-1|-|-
TGCAGCGTTGAGGGCGGGGCAGGCTTCACAGATACCCAGTATTTT
CSVEGGAGFTDTQYF
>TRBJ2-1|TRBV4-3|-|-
TGCGCAAGCGGCCGAGGGACCAATTTCGACGAGCAGTTCTTC
CASGRGTNFDEQFF
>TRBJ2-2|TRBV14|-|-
TGTGCCAGCAGCCCCAGAGGACAGTCCAACACCCGGGAGCTGGTTTTT
CASSPRGQSNTRELVF
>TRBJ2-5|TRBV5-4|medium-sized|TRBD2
TGTGCCAGCAGCCTTTCCGGGACTAGCTTTGAGACCCAGTACTTC
CASSLSGTSFETQYF
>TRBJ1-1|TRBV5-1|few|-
TGTGCCAGCAGTCCTTCTCGGGGCACGATGAACACTGAAGCTTTCTTT
CASSPSRGTMNTEAFF
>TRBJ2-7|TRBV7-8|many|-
TGTGCCAGCAGCCTAGCGACGGCCAGCTCCTACGAGCAGTACTTC
CASSLATASSYEQYF
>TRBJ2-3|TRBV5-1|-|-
TGCGCCAGCAGCTTGGACGCGGGGGATACGCAGTATTTT
CASSLDAGDTQYF
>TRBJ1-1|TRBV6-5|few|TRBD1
TGTGCCAGCAGCAAGGAGACAGGGGTGAACGCTCAAGCTTTCTTT
CASSKETGVNAQAFF
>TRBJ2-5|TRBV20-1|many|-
TGCAGTGCTAGGCGGGCCCAAGAGACCCAGTACTTC
CSARRAQETQYF